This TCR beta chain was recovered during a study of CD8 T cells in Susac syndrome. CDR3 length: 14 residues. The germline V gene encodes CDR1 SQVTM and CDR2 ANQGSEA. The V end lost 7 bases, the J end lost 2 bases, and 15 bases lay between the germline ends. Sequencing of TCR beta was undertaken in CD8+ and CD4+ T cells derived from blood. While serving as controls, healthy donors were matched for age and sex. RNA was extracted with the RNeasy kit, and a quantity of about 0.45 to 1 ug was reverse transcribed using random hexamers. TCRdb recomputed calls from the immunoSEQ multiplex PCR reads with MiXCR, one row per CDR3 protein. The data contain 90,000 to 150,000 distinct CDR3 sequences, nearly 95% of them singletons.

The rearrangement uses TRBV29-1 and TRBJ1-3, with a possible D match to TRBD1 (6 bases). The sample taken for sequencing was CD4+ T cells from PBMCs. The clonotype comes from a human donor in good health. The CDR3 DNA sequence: TGCAGCGCCTCAACAGGGTCCCCTGGAAACACCATATATTTT. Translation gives CSASTGSPGNTIYF.